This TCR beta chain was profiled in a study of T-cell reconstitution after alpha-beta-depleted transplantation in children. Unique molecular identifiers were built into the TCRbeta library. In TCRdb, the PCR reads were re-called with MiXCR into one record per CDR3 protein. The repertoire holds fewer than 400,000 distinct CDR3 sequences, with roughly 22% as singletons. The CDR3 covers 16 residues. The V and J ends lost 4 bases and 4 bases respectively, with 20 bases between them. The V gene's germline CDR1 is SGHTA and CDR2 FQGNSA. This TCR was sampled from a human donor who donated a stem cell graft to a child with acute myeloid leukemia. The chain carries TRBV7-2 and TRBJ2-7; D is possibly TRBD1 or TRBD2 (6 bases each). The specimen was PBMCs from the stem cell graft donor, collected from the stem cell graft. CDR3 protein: CASSSRVFRGEYEQYF. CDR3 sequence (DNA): TGTGCCAGCAGCTCCCGCGTTTTTAGGGGGGAATACGAGCAGTACTTC. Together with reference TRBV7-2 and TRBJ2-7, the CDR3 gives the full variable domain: GAGVSQSPSNKVTEKGKDVELRCDPISGHTALYWYRQSLGQGLEFLIYFQGNSAPDKSGLPSDRFSAERTGGSVSTLTIQRTQQEDSAVYLCASSSRVFRGEYEQYFGPGTRLTVT.